This TCR beta chain appears in the sequencing data of a study of T cells after yellow fever vaccination. TCRdb re-derived calls from the 5' RACE reads in MiXCR, one entry per CDR3 protein. Of roughly 340,000 distinct CDR3 sequences in the sample, 4% were seen once. The sequence was collected from a young man who received the YFV17D yellow fever vaccine. The specimen was PBMCs, collected 5 days after the yellow fever booster vaccination.

CDR3 amino acids: CASTEGWDEQFF. The CDR3, as DNA: TGTGCCAGCACCGAGGGGTGGGATGAGCAGTTCTTC. The chain employs TRBV28 and TRBJ2-1; D possibly matches TRBD1 or TRBD2 (5 bases each). The CDR3 sequence is 12 residues long. Trimming took off 7 bases at V and 8 bases at J, with 12 bases between the two ends. The germline gives CDR1 MDHEN, CDR2 SYDVKM.